Following are 16 T cell receptor beta chains from one sample sequenced in a study of cytomegalovirus exposure and HLA in healthy donors. The PCR made use of 60 Vbeta and 13 Jbeta primers. This table comes from immunoSEQ multiplex PCR, and its TCRdb copy is limited to in-frame clones, with some not included. Of some 210,000 clones in the sample, about 80% were seen once. Sequenced input: PBMCs. Receptors originate from a woman aged 50 to 60 in good health and CMV-seropositive.

V gene TRBV5-5 combines with J gene TRBJ2-5; possibly TRBD1 for D (6 bases). The V end was cut by 6 bases, the J end by 1 base, with 10 bases between. Germline-derived CDR1 and CDR2 are SGHKS and YYEKEE (reference sequence). The CDR3 runs to 13 residues. This CDR3 reads CASNRAAQETQYF. In DNA, the CDR3 is TGTGCCAGCAACAGGGCAGCCCAAGAGACCCAGTACTTC.

The rearrangement joins TRBV7-2 to TRBJ2-3, with 8 bases identical to TRBD2. The CDR3 length is 16 residues. Germline-derived CDR1 and CDR2 are SGHTA and FQGNSA. Germline trimming cut 0 bases from V and 4 bases from J; bases unmatched to any gene: 6. CDR3 nucleotides: TGTGCCAGCAGCTTAGCCGGGACTAGAGGAGCAGATACGCAGTATTTT. It specifies CASSLAGTRGADTQYF. The complete variable domain, with remaining parts taken from reference TRBV7-2 and TRBJ2-3, reads GAGVSQSPSNKVTEKGKDVELRCDPISGHTALYWYRQSLGQGLEFLIYFQGNSAPDKSGLPSDRFSAERTGGSVSTLTIQRTQQEDSAVYLCASSLAGTRGADTQYFGPGTRLTVL.

This chain joins TRBV5-8 and TRBJ1-2, with D hard to call. CDR1 and CDR2 from the germline V gene are SGHTS and YDEGEE. The CDR3 consists of 15 residues. Trimming took off 4 bases at V and 4 bases at J, with 17 bases between the two ends. The CDR3 nucleotides read TGTGCCAGCAGCCCAACGATAGAACCGTTCTATGGCTACACCTTC. This gives the protein CASSPTIEPFYGYTF.

The chain joins TRBV19 to TRBJ2-7; the match to TRBD1 covers 9 bases. V trimming: 4 bases; J trimming: 4 bases; junction bases outside the gene matches: 2. From germline, CDR1 is LNHDA and CDR2 SQIVND (reference sequence). This CDR3 contains 13 residues. The DNA for the CDR3 is TGTGCCAGTAGTAGAGACAGGGGGTACGAGCAGTACTTC. Translation gives CASSRDRGYEQYF.

This clone has only one observation. The chain couples TRBV19 to TRBJ2-5; D is perhaps TRBD1 (6 bases). This CDR3 region has 13 residues. CDR1 and CDR2 (germline): LNHDA, SQIVND (reference sequence). V was shortened by 4 bases and J by 1 base, with 7 bases between the two germline ends. CDR3 protein: CASSTGVQETQYF. CDR3 nucleotides: TGTGCCAGTAGTACAGGGGTCCAAGAGACCCAGTACTTC.

This clone was recorded once. V gene TRBV6-5 combines with J gene TRBJ2-7; possibly TRBD2 for D (5 bases). The V end was cut by 5 bases, the J end by 2 bases, with 13 bases between. Germline values: CDR1 MNHEY, CDR2 SVGAGI. This CDR3 comprises 14 residues. CDR3 region: CASSLSGGPYEQYF. The DNA of the CDR3 is TGTGCCAGCAGTCTGAGCGGTGGTCCCTACGAGCAGTACTTC.

This clone was counted a single time. The chain joins TRBV6-5 to TRBJ2-1; weak D call: TRBD2 (6 bases). This CDR3 spans 14 amino acids. Germline V gene lookup returns CDR1 MNHEY and CDR2 SVGAGI. Trimming pared 2 bases from V and 10 bases from J, leaving 15 bases between. The CDR3 here is CASSYGYTSGEQFF. The CDR3 DNA reads TGTGCCAGCAGTTACGGCTACACCAGCGGGGAGCAGTTCTTC.

V gene TRBV7-2 combines with J gene TRBJ1-4; the match to TRBD1 covers 9 bases. CDR1 is SGHTA, CDR2 FQGNSA, per germline. The CDR3 extends over 15 amino acids. The junction had 9 bases not matched to a gene; V was cut back by 5 bases and J by 8 bases. CDR3 nucleotides: TGTGCCAGCAGCCAAACAGGGGGCGCGGGAGAAAAACTGTTTTTT. It is translated as CASSQTGGAGEKLFF.

The V gene is TRBV25-1, the J gene TRBJ2-7, with a weak D call TRBD2 (5 bases). The CDR3 sequence is 12 residues long. Trimming removed 7 bases from V and 6 bases from J, with 13 bases in between. CDR1 is MGHDK, CDR2 SYGVNS, per germline. For the CDR3, the DNA is TGTGCCAGCAAGGACGGGGTGAGCGAGCAGTACTTC. This translates into CASKDGVSEQYF.

The V and J genes are TRBV6-5 and TRBJ1-4, with D possibly matching TRBD1 (6 bases). Germline CDR1 and CDR2: MNHEY and SVGAGI. V was trimmed by 2 bases and J by 8 bases, leaving 12 bases between them. The CDR3 is made up of 14 amino acids. The CDR3 bases are TGTGCCAGCAGTTACCGATTTACAGGGGAAAAACTGTTTTTT. This sequence encodes CASSYRFTGEKLFF.

The rearrangement joins TRBV18 to TRBJ2-7; tentative D call: TRBD2 (5 bases). Trimming took off 2 bases at V and 4 bases at J, with 15 bases between the two ends. CDR3 length equals 15 residues. Germline V lookup: CDR1 KGHSH, CDR2 LQKENI. The CDR3 region has the DNA TGTGCCAGCTCACCATCCCGAGGGAGTAGATACGAGCAGTACTTC. It codes for CASSPSRGSRYEQYF.

CDR3 amino acids: CASSRLTENTEAFF. Here the CDR3 DNA reads TGTGCCAGCTCACGTCTTACAGAGAACACTGAAGCTTTCTTT. This chain links TRBV18 with TRBJ1-1; D gene unclear. The CDR3 length is 14 residues. Trimming pared 4 bases from V and 1 base from J, leaving 10 bases between. Per the germline V gene, CDR1 is KGHSH and CDR2 is LQKENI.

This rearrangement joins TRBV30 to TRBJ1-3; D is unclear. Trimming took 0 bases from V and 3 from J, leaving 6 bases between them. The CDR3 length is 13 residues. The germline V gene has CDR1 GTSNPN and CDR2 SVGIG (reference sequence). The CDR3 nucleotides are TGTGCCTGGAGTGTCGGGGTTGGAAACACCATATATTTT. Its translation is CAWSVGVGNTIYF.

The genes are TRBV4-1 and TRBJ1-4, with 10 bases matching TRBD1. Germline CDR1 and CDR2: MGHRA and YSYEKL. The CDR3 consists of 14 residues. V lost 3 bases, J lost 6 bases, and 1 base stayed unmatched. CDR3 residues: CASSQDRGDEKLFF. For the CDR3, the DNA is TGCGCCAGCAGCCAGGACAGGGGGGATGAAAAACTGTTTTTT.

The chain carries TRBV19 and TRBJ2-2; the D gene is possibly TRBD1 (6 bases). Germline CDR1 reads LNHDA; CDR2 reads SQIVND (reference sequence). This CDR3 is built from 16 residues. V was pared by 7 bases and J by 7 bases, with 22 bases between. The CDR3 coding sequence is TGTGCCAGTAAAACCGGGCCAGGGGAATTGAGCGGGGAGCTGTTTTTT. It encodes CASKTGPGELSGELFF.

The chain combines TRBV4-3 with TRBJ1-5; TRBD1 aligns across 10 bases. The V gene's germline CDR1 is LGHNA and CDR2 YSLEER. CDR3 size: 15 residues. V lost 4 bases, J lost 7 bases, and 7 bases stayed unmatched. The CDR3 bases are TGCGCCAGCAGCCGGGACAGGGGTCTATGGCAGCCCCAGCATTTT. This codes for CASSRDRGLWQPQHF.